These 16 T cell receptor beta chains originate from one sample sequenced in a study of vaccination effects on CD4 cells after COVID-19. For these receptors, no antigen is known. The method was immunoSEQ multiplex PCR; TCRdb's version includes in-frame clones alone and lacks a portion of them. Of roughly 27,000 clones detected, 74% appear once; the ten largest clones hold roughly 15%. Ahead of sequencing, the ViraFEST assay grew antigen-specific CD4+ T cells using viral peptide pools. Subsequent to a culture period of nine to ten days, CD4+ T cells were isolated. Participants were vaccinated with two doses of either the BNT162b2 or mRNA-1273 vaccine. The source material was CD4+ T cells from PBMCs cultured with HCoV-OC43 spike peptides, sampled after COVID-19 vaccination. The sample's subset: HCoV-OC43 spike overlapping peptide pool stimulation. The receptor source for this set is a human donor who received a COVID-19 vaccine.

The genes are TRBV7-8 and TRBJ2-3, with a weak D call TRBD2 (6 bases). Germline V gene data show CDR1 as SGHVS and CDR2 as FQNEAQ. This CDR3 comprises 15 residues. V was clipped by 3 bases and J by 1 base, with 11 bases between them. The CDR3 spells CASSFRLDGTDTQYF. CDR3 DNA: TGTGCCAGCAGCTTCAGACTAGATGGCACAGATACGCAGTATTTT.

The rearrangement joins TRBV10-3 to TRBJ2-7; TRBD2 agrees at 7 bases. Germline V gene sequence: CDR1 ENHRY, CDR2 SYGVKD. Unmatched junction bases numbered 5, after V lost 3 bases and J lost 3 bases. This CDR3 spans 14 amino acids. Here the CDR3 reads CAISEKRTSYEQYF. Written as DNA, the CDR3 is TGTGCCATCAGTGAAAAAAGGACTAGCTACGAGCAGTACTTC.

This rearrangement joins TRBV19 to TRBJ1-2; 7 bases line up with TRBD1. The CDR3 spans 13 residues. CDR1 is LNHDA and CDR2 is SQIVND in the germline V gene (reference sequence). The ends lost 6 bases at V and 2 bases at J; junction bases unmatched: 3. CDR3 sequence reads: CASSKQGNYGYTF. The CDR3, as DNA: TGTGCCAGTAGCAAACAGGGGAACTATGGCTACACCTTC. The full variable domain, its missing parts supplied by reference TRBV19 and TRBJ1-2, is DGGITQSPKYLFRKEGQNVTLSCEQNLNHDAMYWYRQDPGQGLRLIYYSQIVNDFQKGDIAEGYSVSREKKESFPLTVTSAQKNPTAFYLCASSKQGNYGYTFGSGTRLTVV.

V is TRBV4-1 and J is TRBJ1-2, with D tentatively TRBD1 (6 bases). The V and J ends lost 3 bases and 7 bases respectively, with 12 bases between them. The CDR3 spans 13 residues. From germline, CDR1 is MGHRA and CDR2 YSYEKL. DNA of the CDR3: TGCGCCAGCAGCCACCCCGGGACATCTGGCTACACCTTC. Protein product: CASSHPGTSGYTF.

The chain uses TRBV7-9 and TRBJ1-6; D remains unclear. V was shortened by 5 bases and J by 7 bases, with 18 bases between the two germline ends. The CDR3 runs 16 residues. Germline lookup yields CDR1 SEHNR and CDR2 FQNEAQ (reference sequence). In nucleotides, the CDR3 is TGTGCCAGCAGCCCCCTAACGTACTCAGTGAATTCACCCCTCCACTTT. Protein: CASSPLTYSVNSPLHF.

The chain recombines TRBV5-1 with TRBJ1-1, with D possibly matching TRBD1 (6 bases). This CDR3 spans 14 amino acids. Trimming left V 4 bases short and J 1 base short, with 11 bases between. Germline values: CDR1 SGHRS, CDR2 YFSETQ. As DNA, the CDR3 is TGCGCCAGCAGCGTCGGACAGAGGAACACTGAAGCTTTCTTT. Amino acids: CASSVGQRNTEAFF. The variable domain in full, completed from reference TRBV5-1 and TRBJ1-1, reads KAGVTQTPRYLIKTRGQQVTLSCSPISGHRSVSWYQQTPGQGLQFLFEYFSETQRNKGNFPGRFSGRQFSNSRSEMNVSTLELGDSALYLCASSVGQRNTEAFFGQGTRLTVV.

The sample holds a few counts of this clone. This chain links TRBV19 with TRBJ1-2; 11 nucleotides match TRBD1. The CDR3 runs to 13 residues. Trimming removed 8 bases from V and 3 bases from J; junction bases left unmatched: 2. From germline, CDR1 is LNHDA and CDR2 SQIVND (reference sequence). This CDR3 is CASGGQGDYGYTF. The CDR3 DNA reads TGTGCCAGTGGGGGACAGGGGGACTATGGCTACACCTTC.

The chain links TRBV27 to TRBJ1-2, with TRBD1 as a possible D gene (6 bases). The germline V gene encodes CDR1 MNHEY and CDR2 SMNVEV (reference sequence). The CDR3 spans 16 residues. Trimming left V 5 bases short and J 4 bases short, with 20 bases between. CDR3 protein: CASSPAGGAFPYGYTF. Here the CDR3 DNA reads TGTGCCAGCAGTCCAGCCGGGGGCGCGTTCCCCTATGGCTACACCTTC.

This chain joins TRBV20-1 and TRBJ2-7; the match to TRBD1 covers 11 bases. Germline CDR1 is DFQATT and CDR2 is SNEGSKA (reference sequence). CDR3 length: 18 residues. The V segment lost 3 bases and the J segment 3 bases; nucleotides outside the gene matches: 16. CDR3 nucleotides: TGCAGTGCTAGTGGCGGGACAGGGGGGCGGGGCTCGAACTACGAGCAGTACTTC. Amino acid sequence: CSASGGTGGRGSNYEQYF.

This clone occurred once. The chain has TRBV7-8 and TRBJ2-7; D possibly corresponds to TRBD1 (6 bases). Germline V gene data show CDR1 as SGHVS and CDR2 as FQNEAQ. CDR3 length: 15 amino acids. The germline V and J ends were trimmed by 5 bases and 4 bases, with 18 bases remaining between them. The CDR3 DNA is TGTGCCAGCAGCCAACAACCGGGACACAGGTACGAGCAGTACTTC. Translation: CASSQQPGHRYEQYF. Together with reference TRBV7-8 and TRBJ2-7, the CDR3 gives the full variable domain: GAGVSQSPRYKVAKRGQDVALRCDPISGHVSLFWYQQALGQGPEFLTYFQNEAQLDKSGLPSDRFFAERPEGSVSTLKIQRTQQEDSAVYLCASSQQPGHRYEQYFGPGTRLTVT.

This clone was seen only once. J is TRBJ2-5 and V is TRBV3-1 (or the pseudogene TRBV3-2); D not resolved. Germline V lookup: CDR1 LGHDT, CDR2 YNNKEL (reference sequence). Trimming removed 6 bases at V and 5 bases at J, with 19 bases between. This CDR3 has 15 residues. CDR3 protein: CASSTGPQRIETQYF. The CDR3 DNA sequence: TGTGCCAGCAGTACCGGGCCCCAACGGATCGAGACCCAGTACTTC.

The V and J genes are TRBV30 and TRBJ1-3; D is perhaps TRBD1 (6 bases). The CDR3 has 16 amino acids. Germline V gene lookup returns CDR1 GTSNPN and CDR2 SVGIG (reference sequence). V lost 3 bases to trimming and J lost 7 bases, with 22 bases between them. DNA for the CDR3: TGTGCCTGGAGAACAGGGAGTGGCCCTTACGGGAACACCATATATTTT. It translates to CAWRTGSGPYGNTIYF.

This chain links TRBV7-9 with TRBJ2-3; 7 nucleotides agree with TRBD2. Germline-derived CDR1 and CDR2 are SEHNR and FQNEAQ (reference sequence). V lost 1 base and J lost 0; bases outside the gene matches: 7. CDR3 size: 17 residues. The DNA for the CDR3 is TGTGCCAGCAGCTTAGGGGCTAGCGGTCCTAGCACAGATACGCAGTATTTT. This codes for CASSLGASGPSTDTQYF.

The CDR3 bases are TGTGCCAGCAGTGTGGGTCGGGGATACTACGAGCAGTACTTC. The encoded protein is CASSVGRGYYEQYF. The J gene is TRBJ2-7, the V gene TRBV2; perhaps TRBD2 as D (5 bases). In germline, CDR1 is SNHLY, CDR2 FYNNEI. The CDR3 totals 14 residues. Trimming left V 4 bases short and J 3 bases short, with 13 bases between.

J is TRBJ2-1 and V is TRBV7-9, with TRBD2 identical over 8 bases. The J segment lost 6 bases and the V segment lost 3 bases, leaving 7 bases of the junction unmatched. In germline, CDR1 is SEHNR, CDR2 FQNEAQ (reference sequence). The CDR3 has 15 residues. DNA for the CDR3: TGTGCCAGCAGCTTGTCCACGGGAGGGAGCAATGAGCAGTTCTTC. It encodes CASSLSTGGSNEQFF. Full variable domain (rest looked up from reference TRBV7-9 and TRBJ2-1): DTGVSQNPRHKITKRGQNVTFRCDPISEHNRLYWYRQTLGQGPEFLTYFQNEAQLEKSRLLSDRFSAERPKGSFSTLEIQRTEQGDSAMYLCASSLSTGGSNEQFFGPGTRLTVL.

The chain recombines TRBV21-1 with TRBJ2-1; whether TRBD2, the table's D call, matches the DNA was not checked. TRBV21-1 is annotated as a pseudogene. CDR3 size: 14 residues. The CDR3 reads CASSKNERGYEQFF. In DNA form, the CDR3 reads TGTGCCAGCAGCAAAAACGAGCGGGGGTATGAGCAGTTCTTC.